Included here is one TCR beta chain sequence, with context. Germline V gene data show CDR1 as MNHEY and CDR2 as SVGEGT. This CDR3 comprises 16 residues. With 0 bases clipped from V and 3 bases from J, the junction kept 7 bases outside the gene matches. Assay: immunoSEQ multiplex PCR; the TCRdb copy retains only in-frame clones and omits some. The table has tens of thousands of clones, over 75% seen once. The data were obtained in a study of blood T cell repertoires in COVID-19. The sequence was collected from a human donor in a cohort sampled during active COVID-19. V gene TRBV6-2 or TRBV6-3 combines with J gene TRBJ1-2, with TRBD1 matching over 7 bases. Sequences were obtained from peripheral blood. For the CDR3, the DNA is TGTGCCAGCAGTTACTCGAGGGACAGAGGCGACTATGGCTACACCTTC. It yields the protein CASSYSRDRGDYGYTF.